This T cell receptor beta chain was observed in a study of blood T cell repertoires in COVID-19. Study context: Sites across the United States, Italy and Spain contributed samples from acute and convalescent COVID-19. Sample material is recorded as cDNA or gDNA derived from T cells, B-cell-depleted T cells, or PBMCs.

Assay used: immunoSEQ multiplex PCR; TCRdb lists only in-frame clones, some missing. The sample carries fewer than 350,000 clones, approximately 81% recorded once. The sequencing sample was made of peripheral blood. This sequence was found in a woman aged 60-70 years with active or convalescent COVID-19.

The CDR3 DNA follows: TGCGCCAGCAGCTTGGGGGGGACAGGGAGCTCAGATACGCAGTATTTT. Translation: CASSLGGTGSSDTQYF. V gene TRBV5-1 combines with J gene TRBJ2-3; 9 positions match TRBD1. The CDR3 length is 16 residues. Trimming removed 0 bases from V and 4 bases from J; junction bases left unmatched: 6. The germline gives CDR1 SGHRS, CDR2 YFSETQ.